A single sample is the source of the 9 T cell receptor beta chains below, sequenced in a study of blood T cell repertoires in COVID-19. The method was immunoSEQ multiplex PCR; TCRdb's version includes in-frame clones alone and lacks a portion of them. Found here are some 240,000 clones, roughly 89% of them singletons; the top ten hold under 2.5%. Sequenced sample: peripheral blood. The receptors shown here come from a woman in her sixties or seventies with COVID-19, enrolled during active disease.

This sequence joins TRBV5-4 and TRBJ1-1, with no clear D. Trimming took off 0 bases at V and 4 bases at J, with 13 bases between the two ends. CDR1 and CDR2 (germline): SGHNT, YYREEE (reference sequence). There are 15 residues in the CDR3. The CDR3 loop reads CASSLGDVGSTEAFF. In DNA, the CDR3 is TGTGCCAGCAGCTTGGGGGATGTAGGGAGCACTGAAGCTTTCTTT. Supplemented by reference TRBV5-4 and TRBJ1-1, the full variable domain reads ETGVTQSPTHLIKTRGQQVTLRCSSQSGHNTVSWYQQALGQGPQFIFQYYREEENGRGNFPPRFSGLQFPNYSSELNVNALELDDSALYLCASSLGDVGSTEAFFGQGTRLTVV.

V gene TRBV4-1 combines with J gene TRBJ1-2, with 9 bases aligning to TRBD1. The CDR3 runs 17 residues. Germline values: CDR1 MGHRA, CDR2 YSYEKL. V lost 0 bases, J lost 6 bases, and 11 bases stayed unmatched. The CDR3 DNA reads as TGCGCCAGCAGCCAAGATGGGGGACAGGGATTCCCAGATGGCTACACCTTC. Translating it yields CASSQDGGQGFPDGYTF.

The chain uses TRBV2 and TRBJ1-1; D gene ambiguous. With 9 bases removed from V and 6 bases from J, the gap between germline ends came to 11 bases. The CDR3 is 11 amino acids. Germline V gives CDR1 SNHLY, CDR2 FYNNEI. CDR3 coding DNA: TGTGCCAGGAGCAACGGGGCTGAAGCTTTCTTT. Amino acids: CARSNGAEAFF.

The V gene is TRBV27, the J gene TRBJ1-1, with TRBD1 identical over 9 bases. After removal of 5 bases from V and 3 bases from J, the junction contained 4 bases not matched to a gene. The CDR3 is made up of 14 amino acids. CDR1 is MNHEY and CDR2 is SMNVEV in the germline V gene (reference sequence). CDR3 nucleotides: TGTGCCAGCAGTCCGGGACAGGGCTACACTGAAGCTTTCTTT. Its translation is CASSPGQGYTEAFF.

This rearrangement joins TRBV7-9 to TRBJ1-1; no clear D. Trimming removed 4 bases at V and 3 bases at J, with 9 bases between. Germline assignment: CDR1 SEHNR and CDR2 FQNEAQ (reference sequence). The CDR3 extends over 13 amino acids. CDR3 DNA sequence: TGTGCCAGCAGCTCCCCCCCGGACACTGAAGCTTTCTTT. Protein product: CASSSPPDTEAFF.

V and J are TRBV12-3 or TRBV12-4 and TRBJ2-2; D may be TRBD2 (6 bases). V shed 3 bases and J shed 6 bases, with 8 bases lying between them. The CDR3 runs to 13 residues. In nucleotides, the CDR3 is TGTGCCAGCAGTTTTGGAGGGTCCGGGGAGCTGTTTTTT. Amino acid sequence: CASSFGGSGELFF.

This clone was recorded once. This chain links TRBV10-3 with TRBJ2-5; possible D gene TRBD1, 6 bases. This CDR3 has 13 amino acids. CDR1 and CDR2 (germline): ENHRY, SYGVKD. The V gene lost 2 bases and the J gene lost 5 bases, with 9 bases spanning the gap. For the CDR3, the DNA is TGTGCCATCAGTGAGACAGGGTCGGAGACCCAGTACTTC. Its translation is CAISETGSETQYF.

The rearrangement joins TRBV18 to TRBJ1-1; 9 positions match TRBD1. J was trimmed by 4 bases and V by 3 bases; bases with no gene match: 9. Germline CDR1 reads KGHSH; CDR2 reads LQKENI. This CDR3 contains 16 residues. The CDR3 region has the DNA TGTGCCAGCTCACCTCCGGGACAGGGAAGAGTCACTGAAGCTTTCTTT. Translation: CASSPPGQGRVTEAFF.

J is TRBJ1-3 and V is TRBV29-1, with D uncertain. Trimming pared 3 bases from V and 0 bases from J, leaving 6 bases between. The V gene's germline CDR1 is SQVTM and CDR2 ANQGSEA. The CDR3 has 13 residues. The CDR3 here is CSVEEVSGNTIYF. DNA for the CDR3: TGCAGCGTTGAGGAGGTCTCTGGAAACACCATATATTTT.